Listed below are T cell receptor beta chains from one sample, sequenced in a study of T cell repertoires in cytomegalovirus infection. Using its own MiXCR run on the reads, TCRdb lists one record per CDR3 protein. The sample carries hundreds of thousands of distinct CDR3 sequences, approximately 40% recorded once. The sequenced sample consisted of PBMCs. The receptor source for this set is a human donor in good health (CMV status not recorded). Some clones in this sample may be carry-over from other donors' samples. Both conserved end residues are part of each CDR3. Each record gives: CDR3 protein, CDR3 DNA, clone size, D gene, V gene, J gene. D genes are given only for firm matches. Clone size appears in some rows only: once, few, many, or a class for an expanded clone.

cdr3_aa: CASSPEAGRNTGELFF
cdr3_nt: TGTGCCAGCAGCCCAGAGGCGGGGAGGAACACCGGGGAGCTGTTTTTT
clone_size: few
d_call: NA
v_call: TRBV4-2
j_call: TRBJ2-2

cdr3_aa: CASSSGSRSTDTQYF
cdr3_nt: TGTGCCAGCAGCTCCGGGAGCAGGAGCACAGATACGCAGTATTTT
clone_size: NA
d_call: NA
v_call: TRBV5-4
j_call: TRBJ2-3

cdr3_aa: CASSLSRGGGSYNEQFF
cdr3_nt: TGTGCCAGCAGCCTCTCACGGGGGGGAGGCTCCTACAATGAGCAGTTCTTC
clone_size: many
d_call: TRBD2
v_call: TRBV7-6
j_call: TRBJ2-1

cdr3_aa: CASRKRETYGEQYF
cdr3_nt: TGTGCCAGCAGGAAGCGGGAGACCTACGGAGAGCAGTACTTC
clone_size: NA
d_call: TRBD2
v_call: TRBV28
j_call: TRBJ2-7

cdr3_aa: CASSIGWGTSQETQYF
cdr3_nt: TGTGCCAGTAGTATAGGTTGGGGGACCTCCCAAGAGACCCAGTACTTC
clone_size: few
d_call: NA
v_call: TRBV19
j_call: TRBJ2-5

cdr3_aa: CSARELWNEQFF
cdr3_nt: TGCAGTGCTAGAGAACTGTGGAATGAGCAGTTCTTC
clone_size: NA
d_call: NA
v_call: TRBV20-1
j_call: TRBJ2-1

cdr3_aa: CACSETLLEQFF
cdr3_nt: TGTGCCTGCAGCGAGACCCTGCTTGAGCAGTTCTTC
clone_size: NA
d_call: NA
v_call: TRBV7-8
j_call: TRBJ2-1

cdr3_aa: CASSPGTPNTGELFF
cdr3_nt: TGCGCCAGCAGCCCCGGGACACCGAACACCGGGGAGCTGTTTTTT
clone_size: NA
d_call: NA
v_call: TRBV5-1
j_call: TRBJ2-2

cdr3_aa: CASSPYGSYNEQFF
cdr3_nt: TGTGCCAGCAGCCCCTACGGGTCCTACAATGAGCAGTTCTTC
clone_size: few
d_call: NA
v_call: TRBV12-3/TRBV12-4
j_call: TRBJ2-1

cdr3_aa: CASSLGVGRAGDSPLHF
cdr3_nt: TGTGCCAGCAGCTTAGGAGTCGGGAGAGCCGGGGATTCACCCCTCCACTTT
clone_size: few
d_call: NA
v_call: TRBV7-2
j_call: TRBJ1-6

cdr3_aa: CASSPPEGGAMNTEAFF
cdr3_nt: TGTGCCAGCAGTCCCCCAGAAGGAGGGGCAATGAACACTGAAGCTTTCTTT
clone_size: few
d_call: NA
v_call: TRBV28
j_call: TRBJ1-1

cdr3_aa: CASSLPDLNTEAFF
cdr3_nt: TGTGCCAGCAGCTTACCCGATTTAAACACTGAAGCTTTCTTT
clone_size: NA
d_call: NA
v_call: TRBV7-9
j_call: TRBJ1-1

cdr3_aa: CASLRGTRASGELFF
cdr3_nt: TGTGCCAGCCTAAGAGGGACGAGGGCTTCCGGGGAGCTGTTTTTT
clone_size: NA
d_call: NA
v_call: TRBV2
j_call: TRBJ2-2

cdr3_aa: CASSLGGTGGGDEQFF
cdr3_nt: TGTGCCAGCAGCTTAGGGGGGACAGGGGGCGGGGATGAGCAGTTCTTC
clone_size: many
d_call: TRBD1
v_call: TRBV7-6
j_call: TRBJ2-1

cdr3_aa: CSARDQGDNSPLHF
cdr3_nt: TGCAGTGCTAGAGATCAGGGGGATAATTCACCCCTCCACTTT
clone_size: NA
d_call: TRBD1
v_call: TRBV20-1
j_call: TRBJ1-6

cdr3_aa: CASSPGVLQGEQYF
cdr3_nt: TGTGCCAGCAGTCCAGGGGTCTTGCAGGGCGAGCAGTACTTC
clone_size: NA
d_call: NA
v_call: TRBV6-2/TRBV6-3
j_call: TRBJ2-7

cdr3_aa: CASRRGSGYTF
cdr3_nt: TGTGCCAGCCGCCGAGGGTCTGGCTACACCTTC
clone_size: many
d_call: NA
v_call: TRBV28
j_call: TRBJ1-2

cdr3_aa: CASSSGTHQPQHF
cdr3_nt: TGTGCCAGCAGTTCGGGGACTCATCAGCCCCAGCATTTT
clone_size: many
d_call: NA
v_call: TRBV6-1
j_call: TRBJ1-5

cdr3_aa: CASSFPGLAYEQYF
cdr3_nt: TGTGCCAGCAGTTTCCCGGGCCTCGCCTACGAGCAGTACTTC
clone_size: few
d_call: NA
v_call: TRBV28
j_call: TRBJ2-7

cdr3_aa: CASSEEGDTNQPQHF
cdr3_nt: TGTGCCAGCAGTGAGGAGGGGGACACTAATCAGCCCCAGCATTTT
clone_size: few
d_call: NA
v_call: TRBV2
j_call: TRBJ1-5

cdr3_aa: CAISYGTRGGTGELFF
cdr3_nt: TGTGCCATCAGCTACGGGACGAGAGGAGGAACCGGGGAGCTGTTTTTT
clone_size: NA
d_call: NA
v_call: TRBV10-3
j_call: TRBJ2-2

cdr3_aa: CATSDLGISLHF
cdr3_nt: TGTGCCACCAGTGATTTGGGCATAAGCCTCCACTTT
clone_size: few
d_call: NA
v_call: TRBV24-1
j_call: TRBJ1-6

cdr3_aa: CASNDGFGGTTDTQYF
cdr3_nt: TGTGCCAGCAACGATGGGTTCGGGGGCACCACAGATACGCAGTATTTT
clone_size: few
d_call: NA
v_call: TRBV28
j_call: TRBJ2-3

cdr3_aa: CAANRVMNTEAFF
cdr3_nt: TGTGCCGCAAACAGGGTTATGAACACTGAAGCTTTCTTT
clone_size: many
d_call: NA
v_call: TRBV28
j_call: TRBJ1-1

cdr3_aa: CASSFGTGNTYEQYF
cdr3_nt: TGTGCCAGCAGCTTCGGGACAGGGAATACCTACGAGCAGTACTTC
clone_size: many
d_call: TRBD1
v_call: TRBV7-2
j_call: TRBJ2-7

cdr3_aa: CASSQAQGANEQFF
cdr3_nt: TGTGCCAGCAGCCAGGCGCAGGGGGCCAATGAGCAGTTCTTC
clone_size: NA
d_call: TRBD1
v_call: TRBV3-1
j_call: TRBJ2-1

cdr3_aa: CSVLIPQGWENIQYF
cdr3_nt: TGCAGCGTTTTAATACCCCAGGGATGGGAAAACATTCAGTACTTC
clone_size: few
d_call: NA
v_call: TRBV29-1
j_call: TRBJ2-4

cdr3_aa: CASSLSRGTREKLFF
cdr3_nt: TGTGCCAGCAGCCTGAGCAGGGGGACTAGGGAAAAACTGTTTTTT
clone_size: NA
d_call: TRBD1
v_call: TRBV28
j_call: TRBJ1-4

cdr3_aa: CASSPRRPEEQFF
cdr3_nt: TGTGCCAGCTCACCTCGCCGGCCCGAGGAGCAGTTCTTC
clone_size: NA
d_call: NA
v_call: TRBV18
j_call: TRBJ2-1

cdr3_aa: CASNGDSSYNEQFF
cdr3_nt: TGTGCCAGCAACGGGGACAGCTCCTACAATGAGCAGTTCTTC
clone_size: NA
d_call: TRBD1
v_call: TRBV3-1
j_call: TRBJ2-1

cdr3_aa: CASSYRLAGGNEQFF
cdr3_nt: TGCGCCAGCAGCTATAGGCTAGCGGGTGGTAATGAGCAGTTCTTC
clone_size: NA
d_call: TRBD2
v_call: TRBV5-1
j_call: TRBJ2-1

cdr3_aa: CASRSVRDRVHEQYF
cdr3_nt: TGTGCCAGCAGGTCCGTCCGGGACAGGGTCCACGAGCAGTACTTC
clone_size: NA
d_call: TRBD1
v_call: TRBV11-2
j_call: TRBJ2-7

cdr3_aa: CASSLAKGALLKPQHF
cdr3_nt: TGTGCCAGCAGCTTAGCGAAGGGGGCACTCCTTAAGCCCCAGCATTTT
clone_size: NA
d_call: TRBD1
v_call: TRBV7-8
j_call: TRBJ1-5

cdr3_aa: CASSPFDTSNTGELFF
cdr3_nt: TGCGCCAGCAGCCCATTCGACACATCGAACACCGGGGAGCTGTTTTTT
clone_size: few
d_call: NA
v_call: TRBV5-1
j_call: TRBJ2-2

cdr3_aa: CASSQQNTGELFF
cdr3_nt: TGTGCCAGCAGTCAGCAGAACACCGGGGAGCTGTTTTTT
clone_size: many
d_call: NA
v_call: TRBV28
j_call: TRBJ2-2

cdr3_aa: CASSFQSGRSTDTQYF
cdr3_nt: TGTGCCAGCAGCTTCCAAAGCGGGAGAAGCACAGATACGCAGTATTTT
clone_size: once
d_call: TRBD2
v_call: TRBV5-6
j_call: TRBJ2-3

cdr3_aa: CASSGTPGYNEKLFF
cdr3_nt: TGCGCCAGCAGCGGAACTCCAGGGTATAATGAAAAACTGTTTTTT
clone_size: few
d_call: NA
v_call: TRBV5-1
j_call: TRBJ1-4

cdr3_aa: CASTSSGSTDTQYF
cdr3_nt: TGTGCCAGTACGTCGAGCGGGAGCACAGATACGCAGTATTTT
clone_size: many
d_call: NA
v_call: TRBV12-3/TRBV12-4
j_call: TRBJ2-3

cdr3_aa: CASSSATGPLFF
cdr3_nt: TGTGCCAGCAGTTCCGCTACAGGGCCCCTGTTTTTT
clone_size: NA
d_call: NA
v_call: TRBV12-3/TRBV12-4
j_call: TRBJ2-2

cdr3_aa: CASSRSGTANSPLHF
cdr3_nt: TGTGCCAGCAGCCGGTCGGGGACAGCAAATTCACCCCTCCACTTT
clone_size: NA
d_call: TRBD1
v_call: TRBV12-3/TRBV12-4
j_call: TRBJ1-6

cdr3_aa: CASSFLTSRDTQYF
cdr3_nt: TGTGCCAGCAGCTTCCTGACTTCGAGAGATACGCAGTATTTT
clone_size: few
d_call: NA
v_call: TRBV11-2
j_call: TRBJ2-3

cdr3_aa: CASSPTPGLARRNSYNEQFF
cdr3_nt: TGTGCCAGCAGCCCAACCCCGGGACTAGCGCGGCGCAATTCCTACAATGAGCAGTTCTTC
clone_size: NA
d_call: TRBD2
v_call: TRBV7-2
j_call: TRBJ2-1